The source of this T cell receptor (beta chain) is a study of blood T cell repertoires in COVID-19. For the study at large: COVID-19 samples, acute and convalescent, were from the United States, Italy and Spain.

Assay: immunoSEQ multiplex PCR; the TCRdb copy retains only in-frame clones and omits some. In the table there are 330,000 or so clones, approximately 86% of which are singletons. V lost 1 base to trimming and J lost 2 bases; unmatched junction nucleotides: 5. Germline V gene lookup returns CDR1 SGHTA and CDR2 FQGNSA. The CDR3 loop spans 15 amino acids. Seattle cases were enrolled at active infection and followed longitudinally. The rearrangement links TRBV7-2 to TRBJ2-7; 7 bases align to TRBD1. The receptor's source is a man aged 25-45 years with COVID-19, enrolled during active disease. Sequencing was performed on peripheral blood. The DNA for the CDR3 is TGTGCCAGCAGCTTAGTATCTGGACAGGCCTACGAGCAGTACTTC. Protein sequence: CASSLVSGQAYEQYF.